Shown below are 2 T cell receptor beta chains from a single sample sequenced in a study of blood T cell repertoires in COVID-19. Sequencing was performed with immunoSEQ multiplex PCR; in TCRdb, only in-frame clones are kept and a portion is missing. The sample shows 200,000 to 250,000 clones, approximately 92% of them seen only once. Sequences were obtained from PBMCs or T cells enriched from blood (not recorded which). The receptors were gathered from a woman aged 18-29 years in a cohort exposed to, infected with or recovered from COVID-19 (not recorded which).

A remark on this clone: This sample also contains other DNA sequences that code for the same CDR3. The chain couples TRBV3-1 (or the pseudogene TRBV3-2) to TRBJ2-5; D remains unclear. There are 12 residues in the CDR3. Germline CDR1 and CDR2: LGHDT and YNNKEL (reference sequence). V was cut by 2 bases and J by 3 bases, with 4 bases left in between. The DNA for the CDR3 is TGTGCCAGCAGCCAACGAGAAGAGACCCAGTACTTC. It yields the protein CASSQREETQYF.

This clone came up a few times. The V and J genes are TRBV5-4 and TRBJ1-6; D is perhaps TRBD1 (5 bases). The V end lost 4 bases, the J end lost 6 bases, and 14 bases lay between the germline ends. This CDR3 has 15 amino acids. Germline assignment: CDR1 SGHNT and CDR2 YYREEE (reference sequence). CDR3 in amino acids: CASSGGGQGNSPLHF. The CDR3 bases are TGTGCCAGCAGCGGTGGTGGCCAGGGTAATTCACCCCTCCACTTT.